This entry concerns a single T cell receptor beta chain. The specificity of this receptor is unknown. No base qualities exist here, and no much larger clone lies one base off it. Collaborating institutions collected whole blood in K2EDTA tubes following their own protocols. Collaborator samples were shipped for TCRbeta analysis as frozen whole blood, isolated PBMCs, or DNA extracted from either sample type. This entry is derived from a study of blood T cell repertoires in COVID-19 (dated by TCRdb to about 2020). Turning to the overall study: Collaborator samples came from the United States, Italy and Spain and covered acute and convalescent phases of COVID-19. Subjects who had been exposed to COVID-19, were actively infected with it, or had recovered from it provided the deeply sampled blood TCRbeta repertoires that made up the dataset. A de-identified subject ID, COVID-19 status, age in years and sex were almost always included in the sample metadata. The prospective study material was composed of cDNA or gDNA derived from T cells, B-cell-depleted T cells, or PBMCs. The repertoires were made available in a free public database intended to serve as a resource for research on the immune response to SARS-CoV-2. The samples were drawn from the first 160 participants of the ongoing ImmuneRACE study and from more than 1,000 subjects provided by 6 global collaborators. Where HLA class I and class II types were available, the types were taken from metadata supplied by the sample provider, not from assay-based typing.

Broad study findings and their caveats: Clinical and demographic metadata were provided uncurated, with the amount varying by source and participant.

The immunoSEQ Assay, a bias-controlled multiplex PCR, was used to amplify TCRbeta CDR3 regions from genomic DNA. In the paper's pipeline: The number of nucleated cells in each sample was estimated from the amplification of reference gene primers within the assay. To quantify the absolute abundance of each unique TCRbeta CDR3 rearrangement, sequence reads were collapsed and filtered. For each sample, productive Simpson clonality was calculated as the square root of Simpson's diversity index over productive rearrangements. The table was pulled from immuneACCESS by TCRdb, which kept in-frame rearrangements only. Such tables lose some clones; where checked, under half of the loss comes from unresolved V genes, and the rest has no known cause. D and trimming come from the DNA, and the V and J calls and clone size come from that table. For this sample there are over 70,000 clones; around 88% appear just once. The ten top clones hold 15% to 20% of the sample.

Sequencing used peripheral blood. The clonotype was recovered from a human donor in a cohort sampled during active COVID-19.

The CDR3 has the sequence CASRNSGGAYEQYF. Here is the DNA: TGTGCCAGCAGGAATAGCGGGGGGGCCTACGAGCAGTACTTC. The sequence links TRBV11-2 to TRBJ2-7, and TRBD2 aligns with 11 junction nucleotides. CDR1 and CDR2, per the germline V gene, are SGHAT and FQNNGV. From cysteine to phenylalanine, the CDR3 is 14 amino acids long. Only the CDR3 DNA stays, 42 bases, in frame from base 1. Trimming takes 6 bases off V and 2 bases off J; junction bases not matched to a gene: 3.